The clone carrying this T cell receptor (beta chain) was counted once. Sequencing was at deep level. The authors' processing: Filtering differed for immunoSEQ, which gave only junction sequences without quality scores. Clones were sequenced by immunoSEQ multiplex PCR, and TCRdb holds only the in-frame ones, with some missing. D and trimming come from the DNA, and the V and J calls and clone size come from that table. The sample holds roughly 2.2 million clones, approximately 95% seen once. V gave up 0 bases and J gave up 1 base, with 14 bases separating them. This CDR3 region has 17 residues. Germline V lookup: CDR1 SGHRS, CDR2 YFSETQ. The donors were all Caucasian adults (living in Nashville, Tennessee). These data are taken from a study of shared clonotypes between healthy human individuals.

This rearrangement joins TRBV5-1 to TRBJ2-1; D ambiguous. The TCR was taken from a man aged 18 to 35 in good health. Some clones in this sample may be carry-over from other donors' samples. The sequenced material came from naive CD4+ T cells from PBMCs. The subset is: CD45RA+ positively selected. The CDR3 DNA sequence: TGCGCCAGCAGCTTGGATCTCTCATCCCGTTCCTACAATGAGCAGTTCTTC. Translation: CASSLDLSSRSYNEQFF.